These T cell receptor beta chains were read from a single sample in a study of molecular identifiers for immune sequencing clone quantification. TCRdb reprocessed the PCR reads with MiXCR, giving one entry per CDR3 protein. The sample yields more than 70,000 distinct CDR3 sequences, 21% seen once. The sequenced sample was naive CD8+ T cells from blood, with Jurkat cell RNA spiked in. These receptors originate from a human donor in good health. Some libraries in this study had Jurkat cell RNA spiked in. CDR3s include the opening cysteine and the closing phenylalanine or tryptophan. The D gene is left open where the match is weak. Size values are once, few and many counts, or a class for expanded clones, and some rows have none.

j_call d_call v_call clone_size cdr3_aa cdr3_nt
TRBJ2-2 NA TRBV6-2/TRBV6-3 NA CASSYSARGGTGELFF TGTGCCAGCAGTTACTCTGCGCGGGGTGGGACCGGGGAGCTGTTTTTT
TRBJ2-7 NA TRBV19 many CASSATGLWDEQYF TGTGCCAGTAGCGCAACGGGGCTGTGGGACGAGCAGTACTTC
TRBJ2-7 NA TRBV25-1 NA CASSEFKQGGHEQYF TGTGCCAGCAGTGAATTTAAACAGGGCGGCCACGAGCAGTACTTC
TRBJ2-3 NA TRBV7-8 many CASSFRETGADTQYF TGTGCCAGCAGCTTTAGGGAAACCGGGGCAGATACGCAGTATTTT
TRBJ2-7 NA TRBV6-5 many CASSARGEQYF TGTGCCAGCAGCGCTAGGGGCGAGCAGTACTTC
TRBJ1-2 TRBD1 TRBV27 many CASSLSGTGVPFSGYTF TGTGCCAGCAGTTTATCTGGGACAGGGGTTCCTTTTTCAGGCTACACCTTC
TRBJ2-1 NA TRBV11-2 NA CASSPLNEQFF TGTGCCAGCAGCCCCTTGAATGAGCAGTTCTTC
TRBJ2-3 TRBD2 TRBV7-3 many CASSSGLAGNQTADTQYF TGTGCCAGCAGCTCCGGACTAGCGGGGAACCAAACAGCAGATACGCAGTATTTT
TRBJ1-6 NA TRBV13 many CASSMDGDNSPLHF TGTGCCAGCAGCATGGACGGGGATAATTCACCCCTCCACTTT
TRBJ2-1 NA TRBV6-2/TRBV6-3 many CASSYSASTSVF TGTGCCAGCAGTTATAGTGCCTCCACGAGTGTCTTC
TRBJ2-3 NA TRBV6-5 many CASSSKVADTQYF TGTGCCAGCAGCTCGAAGGTGGCAGATACGCAGTATTTT
TRBJ2-1 TRBD2 TRBV4-2 many CASSQDIAGGTPPYNEQFF TGTGCCAGCAGCCAAGATATAGCGGGAGGCACCCCCCCATACAATGAGCAGTTCTTC
TRBJ1-5 TRBD1 TRBV5-3 NA CASSQVVGTVLNRPQHF TGTGCCAGCAGCCAGGTAGTCGGGACAGTGTTAAATCGGCCCCAGCATTTT
TRBJ2-3 TRBD2 TRBV9 NA CVSSVGTSVTDTQYF TGTGTCAGCAGCGTAGGGACTAGCGTCACAGATACGCAGTATTTT
TRBJ1-3 TRBD1 TRBV7-9 few CASSLAMLGTEGNTIYF TGTGCCAGCAGCTTAGCGATGCTGGGGACAGAAGGAAACACCATATATTTT
TRBJ1-5 NA TRBV13 few CASSSKGVVNQPQHF TGTGCCAGCAGCTCAAAAGGGGTTGTCAATCAGCCCCAGCATTTT
TRBJ2-1 TRBD2 TRBV15 NA CATSRRSGGSSYNEQFF TGTGCCACCAGCAGAAGGTCCGGCGGGAGCTCCTACAATGAGCAGTTCTTC
TRBJ2-7 NA TRBV5-6 NA CASSFEGRISSYEQYF TGTGCCAGCAGCTTTGAGGGCCGCATATCCTCCTACGAGCAGTACTTC
TRBJ2-7 TRBD1 TRBV4-3 many CASSQWQGANEQYF TGCGCCAGCAGCCAGTGGCAGGGGGCGAACGAGCAGTACTTC
TRBJ2-7 NA TRBV18 many CASSPGPGQENEQYF TGTGCCAGCTCACCCGGCCCGGGACAAGAGAACGAGCAGTACTTC
TRBJ2-3 TRBD2 TRBV7-9 NA CASSPWEGLADTDTQYF TGTGCCAGCAGCCCATGGGAGGGACTAGCTGACACAGATACGCAGTATTTT
TRBJ1-2 TRBD1 TRBV19 few CASSIVGGTGDGYTF TGTGCCAGTAGTATAGTGGGCGGGACAGGAGACGGCTACACCTTC
TRBJ2-3 NA TRBV27 many CASSLGGAATQYF TGTGCCAGCAGTTTGGGGGGGGCCGCTACGCAGTATTTT
TRBJ2-7 TRBD2 TRBV6-2/TRBV6-3 many CASRLTSGKYSNSYEQYF TGTGCCAGCAGGCTCACTAGCGGCAAGTACTCAAACTCCTACGAGCAGTACTTC
TRBJ2-5 NA TRBV9 few CASSDGRQQETQYF TGTGCCAGCAGCGATGGACGGCAACAAGAGACCCAGTACTTC
TRBJ2-3 TRBD2 TRBV6-5 NA CASSYRRTSGGVPADTQYF TGTGCCAGCAGTTACCGCCGGACTAGCGGGGGGGTCCCAGCAGATACGCAGTATTTT
TRBJ1-2 NA TRBV10-1 few CASSDSPNYGYTF TGCGCCAGCAGTGATAGCCCGAACTATGGCTACACCTTC
TRBJ1-4 NA TRBV6-5 many CASSYSRGGGTNEKLFF TGTGCCAGCAGTTACTCCCGGGGGGGAGGAACTAATGAAAAACTGTTTTTT
TRBJ1-5 NA TRBV27 NA CASSLYSPGGNQPQHF TGTGCCAGCAGTTTATACTCCCCAGGTGGCAATCAGCCCCAGCATTTT
TRBJ2-7 TRBD2 TRBV4-1 NA CASSQDVAGGTNYEQYF TGCGCCAGCAGCCAAGATGTAGCGGGAGGGACCAACTACGAGCAGTACTTC
TRBJ2-7 NA TRBV5-4 many CASSVLPYEQYF TGTGCCAGCAGCGTACTACCGTACGAGCAGTACTTC